These 14 T cell receptor beta chains were all obtained from the same sample, sequenced in a study of blood T cell repertoires in COVID-19. Measured with immunoSEQ multiplex PCR; TCRdb has only the in-frame clones, and not every one. This table has roughly 190,000 clones, around 89% appearing once. Sequencing was done on a sample of peripheral blood. These receptors were obtained from a man aged 35 to 55 with active or convalescent COVID-19.

Written as DNA, the CDR3 is TGTGCCAGCAGCCTTAGATTAAATCCAGGGTTGAAATACGAGCAGTACTTC. Translated: CASSLRLNPGLKYEQYF. This sequence joins TRBV11-3 and TRBJ2-7; possible D gene TRBD1, 5 bases. CDR1 SGHNT and CDR2 YENEEA come from the germline V gene. Trimming took off 5 bases at V and 4 bases at J, with 24 bases between the two ends. This CDR3 has 17 amino acids.

This chain connects TRBV10-3 to TRBJ2-2; D is perhaps TRBD2 (5 bases). Deletions cut 3 bases from V and 5 bases from J, with 13 bases between. This CDR3 has 15 amino acids. Germline V CDR1 and CDR2: ENHRY, SYGVKD. The DNA for the CDR3 is TGTGCCATCAGTGAAGGAGGTGGTGAGACCGGGGAGCTGTTTTTT. Protein product: CAISEGGGETGELFF.

This chain uses TRBV24-1 with TRBJ1-2; TRBD1 agrees at 7 bases. The CDR3 is made up of 16 amino acids. Germline assignment: CDR1 KGHDR and CDR2 SFDVKD. With V trimmed by 6 bases and J by 3 bases, 12 bases remained unmatched. The CDR3 loop reads CATSPSTGSGDYGYTF. The CDR3 nucleotides read TGTGCCACCAGTCCTTCGACAGGGTCCGGTGACTATGGCTACACCTTC.

V is TRBV28 and J is TRBJ1-1; D may be TRBD1 (6 bases). The V end lost 5 bases, the J end lost 7 bases, and 17 bases lay between the germline ends. This CDR3 contains 14 residues. The germline CDR1 and CDR2 sequences are MDHEN and SYDVKM. The CDR3 loop reads CASSPRGFEVEAFF. DNA of the CDR3: TGTGCCAGCAGTCCGAGGGGGTTTGAAGTTGAAGCTTTCTTT.

The V gene is TRBV6-5, the J gene TRBJ2-5, with D perhaps TRBD1 (6 bases). This CDR3 region has 13 residues. CDR1 and CDR2 (germline): MNHEY, SVGAGI. V dropped 6 bases and J dropped 5 bases, with 13 bases sitting between them. In DNA, the CDR3 is TGTGCCAGCAGGAGTGGGGGCGTGGAGACCCAGTACTTC. Its translation is CASRSGGVETQYF.

The CDR3: CASSRGTSGNTDTQYF. The CDR3 DNA sequence: TGTGCCAGCAGCCGAGGGACTAGCGGAAACACAGATACGCAGTATTTT. The chain joins TRBV11-3 to TRBJ2-3; 11 bases agree with TRBD2. The CDR3 totals 16 residues. Germline V gene sequence: CDR1 SGHNT, CDR2 YENEEA. The J segment lost 2 bases and the V segment lost 5 bases, leaving 6 bases of the junction unmatched.

The J gene is TRBJ2-7, the V gene TRBV7-6; perhaps TRBD1 as D (6 bases). CDR1 is SGHVS, CDR2 FNYEAQ, per germline. The V end was cut by 3 bases, the J end by 5 bases, with 14 bases between. There are 14 residues in the CDR3. The CDR3 coding sequence is TGTGCCAGCAGCTTTTCGGGACAAGGGGACGAGCAGTACTTC. This encodes CASSFSGQGDEQYF.

This clone was seen only a few times. The rearrangement joins TRBV5-1 to TRBJ2-7, with D maybe TRBD2 (6 bases). CDR3 length: 13 residues. V lost 5 bases to trimming and J lost 4 bases, with 13 bases between them. Germline V CDR1 and CDR2: SGHRS, YFSETQ. The CDR3 nucleotides read TGCGCCAGCAGGCGGGGAAATTTGTACGAGCAGTACTTC. Residues: CASRRGNLYEQYF. The variable domain in full, completed from reference TRBV5-1 and TRBJ2-7, reads KAGVTQTPRYLIKTRGQQVTLSCSPISGHRSVSWYQQTPGQGLQFLFEYFSETQRNKGNFPGRFSGRQFSNSRSEMNVSTLELGDSALYLCASRRGNLYEQYFGPGTRLTVT.

The chain uses TRBV7-3 and TRBJ1-5; 10 bases are shared with TRBD1. This CDR3 contains 18 residues. The trim removed 5 bases at V and 0 bases at J, leaving 10 bases unmatched. Germline loops: CDR1 SGHTA, CDR2 FQGTGA. The CDR3 loop reads CASSQWTGGDYSNQPQHF. The CDR3 DNA is TGTGCCAGCAGCCAGTGGACAGGGGGAGACTATAGCAATCAGCCCCAGCATTTT.

The rearrangement joins TRBV4-3 to TRBJ2-7; 8 positions agree with TRBD1. From germline, CDR1 is LGHNA and CDR2 YSLEER. V gave up 4 bases and J gave up 7 bases; unmatched junction bases: 9. This CDR3 has 14 amino acids. The CDR3 region is CASSPAGTGEEQYF. In DNA form, the CDR3 reads TGCGCCAGCAGCCCCGCCGGGACAGGTGAGGAGCAGTACTTC.

The chain has TRBV15 and TRBJ1-1, with D perhaps matching TRBD1 (6 bases). Germline CDR1 LNHNV, CDR2 YYDKDF (reference sequence). The CDR3 runs to 15 residues. V lost 4 bases, J lost 5 bases, and 17 bases lay in between. CDR3 coding DNA: TGTGCCACCAGCAACAGGGAGTTAGGGGCGACTGAAGCTTTCTTT. This gives the protein CATSNRELGATEAFF.

The chain couples TRBV3-1 (or the pseudogene TRBV3-2) to TRBJ1-3; 7 positions match TRBD1. With V trimmed by 2 bases and J by 4 bases, 8 bases remained unmatched. Germline V gene lookup returns CDR1 LGHDT and CDR2 YNNKEL (reference sequence). This CDR3 is built from 16 residues. CDR3 in amino acids: CASSQYRDSLGNTIYF. Written as DNA, the CDR3 is TGTGCCAGCAGCCAATACCGGGACAGCCTGGGAAACACCATATATTTT.

V gene TRBV10-3 combines with J gene TRBJ2-4; unclear D gene. The CDR3 runs 14 residues. Germline V gives CDR1 ENHRY, CDR2 SYGVKD. Trimming left V 3 bases short and J 0 bases short, with 6 bases between. CDR3 bases: TGTGCCATCAGTGAAGAGTTAGCCAAAAACATTCAGTACTTC. Its translation: CAISEELAKNIQYF.

The CDR3 here is CASSLVYRDRWARGTDTQYF. The CDR3, as DNA: TGCGCCAGCAGCTTGGTCTATCGGGACAGGTGGGCTCGGGGCACAGATACGCAGTATTTT. The genes are TRBV5-1 and TRBJ2-3; 8 nucleotides agree with TRBD1. This CDR3 spans 20 amino acids. Looked up from germline, CDR1 is SGHRS and CDR2 is YFSETQ. The junction had 16 bases not matched to a gene; V was cut back by 0 bases and J by 1 base.